A selection of T cell receptor beta chains follows, all from one sample in a study of CD8 T cells in ankylosing spondylitis. From the 5' RACE reads, TCRdb called clonotypes with MiXCR, one entry per CDR3 protein. The profile shows about 700,000 distinct CDR3 sequences, about 20% of them singletons. Sequencing was carried out using blood, either unsorted or a sorted T cell fraction (not recorded which). The receptors come from a male donor with ankylosing spondylitis. The CDR3 runs from the conserved cysteine through the conserved F or W. The order of the fields is J gene, clone size, V gene, CDR3 length, D gene, CDR3 DNA, CDR3 protein. A D gene is named only where the DNA matches it firmly. Not all rows give a size; the values are once, few, many and, for expanded clones, a class.

J: TRBJ2-5; size: .; V: TRBV9; length: 16; D: TRBD1; DNA: TGTGCCAGCAGCCATCATGAACAGGGGGAGGAAGAGACCCAGTACTTC; CDR3: CASSHHEQGEEETQYF
J: TRBJ2-3; size: few; V: TRBV6-2/TRBV6-3; length: 21; D: TRBD2; DNA: TGTGCCAGCAGTTACTCGTGGGTAGGGACTAGCGGGAGTAGTGGCACAGATACGCAGTATTTT; CDR3: CASSYSWVGTSGSSGTDTQYF
J: TRBJ2-5; size: few; V: TRBV10-3; length: 14; D: .; DNA: TGTGCCATCACCCCCTCGCCAGGGTCAGAGACCCAGTACTTC; CDR3: CAITPSPGSETQYF
J: TRBJ1-1; size: few; V: TRBV2; length: 14; D: TRBD1; DNA: TGTGCCAGCAGTAGGGACAGTGGGGGCACTGAAGCTTTCTTT; CDR3: CASSRDSGGTEAFF
J: TRBJ2-7; size: few; V: TRBV27; length: 14; D: .; DNA: TGTGCCAGCAGTCCCCTAGCACAACGCTACGAGCAGTACTTC; CDR3: CASSPLAQRYEQYF
J: TRBJ1-6; size: .; V: TRBV3-1; length: 16; D: TRBD1; DNA: TGTGCCAGCAGCCAGGCCACAGGGGGCAGATCGTCACCCCTCCACTTT; CDR3: CASSQATGGRSSPLHF
J: TRBJ2-1; size: few; V: TRBV12-5; length: 14; D: TRBD1; DNA: TGTGCTAGTGGTTTGGACAGGGGGCGATATGAGCAGTTCTTC; CDR3: CASGLDRGRYEQFF
J: TRBJ2-2; size: .; V: TRBV5-1; length: 14; D: .; DNA: TGCGCCAGCAGCCTACAGGTGGACACCGGGGAGCTGTTTTTT; CDR3: CASSLQVDTGELFF
J: TRBJ2-1; size: .; V: TRBV2; length: 14; D: TRBD1; DNA: TGTGCCAGGGGGGGGACAGGGACCTACAATGAGCAGTTCTTC; CDR3: CARGGTGTYNEQFF
J: TRBJ1-1; size: .; V: TRBV20-1; length: 13; D: TRBD1; DNA: TGCAGTGCGCCCCGACAGGGGCGCACTGAAGCTTTCTTT; CDR3: CSAPRQGRTEAFF
J: TRBJ1-4; size: .; V: TRBV10-3; length: 13; D: .; DNA: TGTGCCATCAGCCCCCGGGCTCCTGAAAAACTGTTTTTT; CDR3: CAISPRAPEKLFF
J: TRBJ1-3; size: .; V: TRBV5-5; length: 16; D: TRBD1; DNA: TGTGCCAGCAGCCGTTTAGAGGGGGCTCCCGGAAACACCATATATTTT; CDR3: CASSRLEGAPGNTIYF
J: TRBJ2-1; size: .; V: TRBV29-1; length: 13; D: .; DNA: TGCAGCGTTGTAAGAGGATTAGTGGGGGAGCAGTTCTTC; CDR3: CSVVRGLVGEQFF
J: TRBJ1-5; size: .; V: TRBV20-1; length: 18; D: TRBD1; DNA: TGCAGTGCTAGAGATCTCTGGGACAGGGGAGATAGCAATCAGCCCCAGCATTTT; CDR3: CSARDLWDRGDSNQPQHF
J: TRBJ2-1; size: .; V: TRBV5-6; length: 17; D: .; DNA: TGTGCCAGCAGCCCCGTAGGGGTACAGGGTTCCTACAATGAGCAGTTCTTC; CDR3: CASSPVGVQGSYNEQFF
J: TRBJ2-3; size: once; V: TRBV6-1; length: 16; D: .; DNA: TGTGCCAGCAGCGGATGGGTCTTGGGGGGTACAGATACGCAGTATTTT; CDR3: CASSGWVLGGTDTQYF
J: TRBJ1-1; size: .; V: TRBV3-1; length: 14; D: .; DNA: TGTGCCAGCAGCCAAGGAACAGTTCGCACTGAAGCTTTCTTT; CDR3: CASSQGTVRTEAFF
J: TRBJ2-7; size: few; V: TRBV10-3; length: 13; D: .; DNA: TGTGCCATCAGCCAGACTAGCTCCTACGAGCAGTACTTC; CDR3: CAISQTSSYEQYF
J: TRBJ1-1; size: many; V: TRBV29-1; length: 12; D: .; DNA: TGCAGCGTTGTTGGACACAACACTGAAGCTTTCTTT; CDR3: CSVVGHNTEAFF
J: TRBJ2-1; size: few; V: TRBV5-1; length: 18; D: TRBD2; DNA: TGCGCCAGCAGCTGGACTAGCGGGAGTCCTCGCCTCTACAATGAGCAGTTCTTC; CDR3: CASSWTSGSPRLYNEQFF
J: TRBJ1-2; size: .; V: TRBV4-1; length: 11; D: .; DNA: TGCGCCAGCAGCCAAGATTTCCGAGTCACCTTC; CDR3: CASSQDFRVTF
J: TRBJ2-1; size: few; V: TRBV20-1; length: 15; D: .; DNA: TGCAGTGCTACTCCCTGGGACTCCGACGTGAATGAGCAGTTCTTC; CDR3: CSATPWDSDVNEQFF
J: TRBJ1-1; size: .; V: TRBV9; length: 14; D: TRBD1; DNA: TGTGCCAGCAGCCCGTCATTACAGGGGTCTGAAGCTTTCTTT; CDR3: CASSPSLQGSEAFF
J: TRBJ2-7; size: few; V: TRBV27; length: 15; D: TRBD1; DNA: TGTGCCAGCAGTTCGTCCGGGACAGGGGACTACGAGCAGTACTTC; CDR3: CASSSSGTGDYEQYF
J: TRBJ2-3; size: few; V: TRBV2; length: 16; D: TRBD2; DNA: TGTGCCAGCAGTGAAACTAGCGGGCTTTACACAGATACGCAGTATTTT; CDR3: CASSETSGLYTDTQYF
J: TRBJ2-3; size: .; V: TRBV7-2; length: 16; D: .; DNA: TGTGCCAGCAGCTTAGGGGCCAGGGCCGGTGCAGATACGCAGTATTTT; CDR3: CASSLGARAGADTQYF
J: TRBJ2-7; size: .; V: TRBV29-1; length: 15; D: .; DNA: TGCAGCGTTGTGAATTTGGACAGTTTAAACTACGAGCAGTACTTC; CDR3: CSVVNLDSLNYEQYF
J: TRBJ1-4; size: .; V: TRBV3-1; length: 14; D: .; DNA: TGTGCCAGCAGCCCGCGGGCAAGGGCTGAAAAACTGTTTTTT; CDR3: CASSPRARAEKLFF
J: TRBJ1-5; size: .; V: TRBV5-1; length: 18; D: TRBD1; DNA: TGCGCCAGCAGCTGTCAGACAGGGGCCTACTTTAGCAATCAGCCCCAGCATTTT; CDR3: CASSCQTGAYFSNQPQHF
J: TRBJ2-1; size: few; V: TRBV20-1; length: 15; D: .; DNA: TGCAGTGCTAGAGATTGGGGGTCCGTCCAATCTGAGCAGTTCTTC; CDR3: CSARDWGSVQSEQFF
J: TRBJ1-1; size: .; V: TRBV20-1; length: 13; D: .; DNA: TGCAGTGCTGCATTACTCCAGAACACTGAAGCTTTCTTT; CDR3: CSAALLQNTEAFF
J: TRBJ2-3; size: many; V: TRBV5-1; length: 14; D: TRBD1; DNA: TGCGCCAGCAGCGTAGGGACAGCCACAGATACGCAGTATTTT; CDR3: CASSVGTATDTQYF
J: TRBJ2-7; size: few; V: TRBV4-1; length: 13; D: TRBD1; DNA: TGCGCCACCGGGACAGGGACTACCTACGAGCAGTACTTC; CDR3: CATGTGTTYEQYF
J: TRBJ1-1; size: .; V: TRBV5-6; length: 14; D: .; DNA: TGTGCCAGCAGCTTGGCCGCTTCCAACACTGAAGCTTTCTTT; CDR3: CASSLAASNTEAFF
J: TRBJ2-1; size: few; V: TRBV3-1; length: 15; D: TRBD2; DNA: TGTGCCAGCAGCCAATGGGACTACCGCCAGGATGAGCAGTTCTTC; CDR3: CASSQWDYRQDEQFF
J: TRBJ2-7; size: .; V: TRBV4-2; length: 14; D: TRBD1; DNA: TGTGCCAGCAGCCCCGGACAGGAAGCCTACGAGCAGTACTTC; CDR3: CASSPGQEAYEQYF
J: TRBJ1-4; size: .; V: TRBV7-9; length: 15; D: TRBD1; DNA: TGTGCCAGCAGCTACATTGGCAGGGGGCTAGAAAAACTGTTTTTT; CDR3: CASSYIGRGLEKLFF
J: TRBJ1-1; size: .; V: TRBV20-1; length: 14; D: .; DNA: TGCAGTGCCACTCAGGGGCATCGGGACACTGAAGCTTTCTTT; CDR3: CSATQGHRDTEAFF
J: TRBJ1-1; size: .; V: TRBV7-9; length: 15; D: .; DNA: TGTGCCAGCAGCTTAGCTGAGCGGGCCCCGACTGAAGCTTTCTTT; CDR3: CASSLAERAPTEAFF
J: TRBJ2-2; size: few; V: TRBV9; length: 19; D: TRBD2; DNA: TGTGCCAGCAGCCCGCGACTAGCGGGAGCTACCGGGAACACCGGGGAGCTGTTTTTT; CDR3: CASSPRLAGATGNTGELFF
J: TRBJ2-7; size: .; V: TRBV29-1; length: 13; D: .; DNA: TGCAGCGTTGGGGCAGGGGCCCTTTACGAGCAGTACTTC; CDR3: CSVGAGALYEQYF
J: TRBJ1-2; size: .; V: TRBV11-2; length: 14; D: .; DNA: TGTGCCAGCAGTTCCCCTTTCTCCGCTTATGGCTACACCTTC; CDR3: CASSSPFSAYGYTF
J: TRBJ2-2; size: few; V: TRBV9; length: 13; D: .; DNA: TGTGCCAGCAGCGTAGCTGGCGTCGGGGAGCTGTTTTTT; CDR3: CASSVAGVGELFF
J: TRBJ1-2; size: few; V: TRBV28; length: 12; D: .; DNA: TGTGCCAGCAGTTTAAAATTCTATGGCTACACCTTC; CDR3: CASSLKFYGYTF
J: TRBJ1-1; size: .; V: TRBV4-1; length: 20; D: TRBD1; DNA: TGCGCCAGCAGCCACCCAGTATCGAGGGGACAGGGGGCAAGGAACACTGAAGCTTTCTTT; CDR3: CASSHPVSRGQGARNTEAFF
J: TRBJ1-2; size: few; V: TRBV29-1; length: 15; D: .; DNA: TGCAGCGCGAGGGGGACTCCCTCTCAAAACTATGGCTACACCTTC; CDR3: CSARGTPSQNYGYTF
J: TRBJ1-5; size: many; V: TRBV7-2; length: 15; D: .; DNA: TGTGCCAGCAGCTTAGCGCTAGGGGCAAATCAGCCCCAGCATTTT; CDR3: CASSLALGANQPQHF
J: TRBJ1-6; size: few; V: TRBV4-2; length: 15; D: .; DNA: TGTGCCAGCAGCCAAGATTTGGGGACCACGTTCCCCCTCCACTTT; CDR3: CASSQDLGTTFPLHF
J: TRBJ1-2; size: few; V: TRBV28; length: 15; D: .; DNA: TGTGCCAGCAGTTCCGAAGACATCCTAAACTATGGCTACACCTTC; CDR3: CASSSEDILNYGYTF
J: TRBJ2-1; size: .; V: TRBV9; length: 16; D: .; DNA: TGTGCCAGCAGCGTAGCTGCGGGATACCCACACAATGAGCAGTTCTTC; CDR3: CASSVAAGYPHNEQFF
J: TRBJ1-1; size: few; V: TRBV7-8; length: 13; D: .; DNA: TGTGCCAGCAGGCCCACAGTGAACACTGAAGCTTTCTTT; CDR3: CASRPTVNTEAFF
J: TRBJ2-3; size: .; V: TRBV7-2; length: 17; D: TRBD2; DNA: TGTGCCAGCAGCTTAACTAGCGGGGGGCCCCGCACAGATACGCAGTATTTT; CDR3: CASSLTSGGPRTDTQYF
J: TRBJ2-7; size: .; V: TRBV4-1; length: 15; D: TRBD2; DNA: TGCGCCAGCAGCCGGACTAGCGGGGGGACCTACGAGCAGTACTTC; CDR3: CASSRTSGGTYEQYF
J: TRBJ2-1; size: .; V: TRBV20-1; length: 12; D: .; DNA: TGCAGTGCCACGGGACTCCCTGCAGAGCAGTTCTTC; CDR3: CSATGLPAEQFF
J: TRBJ1-5; size: .; V: TRBV2; length: 15; D: .; DNA: TGTGCCAGCACTCGGGGGGCGAATAGCAATCAGCCCCAGCATTTT; CDR3: CASTRGANSNQPQHF
J: TRBJ2-1; size: few; V: TRBV12-3/TRBV12-4; length: 16; D: TRBD2; DNA: TGTGCCAGCAGACCAACTAGCGGGGGGACTTTCAATGAGCAGTTCTTC; CDR3: CASRPTSGGTFNEQFF
J: TRBJ2-5; size: few; V: TRBV6-1; length: 15; D: TRBD2; DNA: TGTGCCAGCAGTACATTAGCGGGGGAGCAAGAGACCCAGTACTTC; CDR3: CASSTLAGEQETQYF
J: TRBJ1-2; size: few; V: TRBV12-3/TRBV12-4; length: 17; D: .; DNA: TGTGCCAGCAGTCTAAGATCCCCCCGCGCAGGGAACTATGGCTACACCTTC; CDR3: CASSLRSPRAGNYGYTF
J: TRBJ2-1; size: .; V: TRBV28; length: 15; D: .; DNA: TGTGCCAGCAGTTTGCCGGGGCCCAAGAGCGATGAGCAGTTCTTC; CDR3: CASSLPGPKSDEQFF
J: TRBJ2-1; size: few; V: TRBV9; length: 15; D: .; DNA: TGTGCCAGCAGCCTAGGGGGGGACTCCTACAATGAGCAGTTCTTC; CDR3: CASSLGGDSYNEQFF